This section outlines one T cell receptor beta chain sequence together with its context. The antigen is not known. These data belong to a study of cytomegalovirus exposure and HLA in healthy donors. The study, taken as a whole, reports: Later, an analysis found that TCR clusters from the first cohort tended to co-occur in the 130 or so validation repertoires. A few of the chains that were CMV-associated were confirmed in vitro to be specific for CMV antigens.

The CDR3 contains 17 residues. Trimming pared 2 bases from V and 5 bases from J, leaving 22 bases between. Germline V gives CDR1 MDHEN, CDR2 SYDVKM. Separate from the approximately 670-subject first cohort, the approximately 120-subject validation cohort was the one that the donors belonged to. TCRdb's copy holds only in-frame clones and misses some; the assay was immunoSEQ multiplex PCR. The profile shows about 98,000 clones, about 90% of them singletons. This chain joins TRBV28 and TRBJ2-7, with a possible D match to TRBD1 (5 bases). The sequence came from a man aged 18 to 30 in good health and CMV-seropositive. Input material: PBMCs. The CDR3 DNA is TGTGCCAGCAGTTTAGGCTTTTTTGGGCAGGGTCTAAACGAGCAGTACTTC. Translation gives CASSLGFFGQGLNEQYF.